This T cell receptor beta chain appears in the sequencing data of a study of naive and memory T cell subsets. Of note for this clonotype: Its antigen is currently unknown.

This CDR3 region has 17 residues. The J segment lost 1 base and the V segment lost 0 bases, leaving 4 bases of the junction unmatched. Germline assignment: CDR1 SGDLS and CDR2 YYNGEE. The beta constant-region primer was an equimolar mix of two oligonucleotides covering TRBC1 and TRBC2. Ligation attached a single-stranded oligonucleotide with a 12-nucleotide UMI and the SP2 primer to the cDNA 3' end. TCRdb recomputed calls from the UMI-ligation and nested PCR reads with MiXCR, one row per CDR3 protein. Among about 85,000 distinct CDR3 sequences, around 14% were seen once, and the ten largest hold approximately 0.94%. Study-wide results and limits: No ground truth validated the naive and memory repertoire findings. Over 85% of naive TCR sequences appeared only once, unlike memory subsets. The power law exponent of TCR abundance differed between naive and memory cells.

Sample: central memory CD4+ T cells from blood. This chain joins TRBV9 and TRBJ2-2; TRBD1 matches 9 bases. This clonotype was obtained from a human donor in good health. CDR3 nucleotides: TGTGCCAGCAGCGTAGACAGGGGGCGCGAGAACACCGGGGAGCTGTTTTTT. The encoded protein is CASSVDRGRENTGELFF.